Listed below are T cell receptor beta chains from one sample, sequenced in a study of T cell responses to AZD1222 COVID-19 vaccine. Only in-frame clones appear in the TCRdb table, and some are missing; sequencing was by immunoSEQ multiplex PCR. This table has about 98,000 clones, roughly 84% appearing once. This specimen consisted of peripheral blood, obtained on day 0 of AZD1222 vaccination. These receptor sequences come from an adult in good health. The CDR3 runs from the conserved cysteine through the conserved F or W. Each record gives: clone size, D gene, J gene, V gene, CDR3 protein, CDR3 DNA. D genes are given only for firm matches. Size values are once, few and many counts, or a class for expanded clones, and some rows have none.

NA,NA,TRBJ1-1,TRBV20-1,CSASKRLNTEAFF,TGCAGTGCTAGTAAACGGTTGAACACTGAAGCTTTCTTT
NA,TRBD1,TRBJ1-2,TRBV9,CASSGEGRGGFGYTF,TGTGCCAGCAGCGGAGAGGGCAGGGGGGGATTTGGCTACACCTTC
NA,TRBD1,TRBJ1-1,TRBV12-3/TRBV12-4,CASSRQGNTEAFF,TGTGCCAGCAGTAGACAGGGGAACACTGAAGCTTTCTTT
NA,TRBD1,TRBJ2-1,TRBV5-1,CASSRDRVTDEQFF,TGCGCCAGCAGTCGGGACAGGGTTACGGATGAGCAGTTCTTC
NA,NA,TRBJ1-1,TRBV7-9,CASSFNTGMNTEAFF,TGTGCCAGCAGCTTTAACACAGGGATGAACACTGAAGCTTTCTTT
NA,NA,TRBJ2-5,TRBV5-8,CASSQSRGITFRETQYF,TGTGCCAGCAGCCAATCGAGGGGGATCACTTTTAGAGAGACCCAGTACTTC
NA,NA,TRBJ1-2,TRBV28,CASSFGTGTRLGYTF,TGTGCCAGCAGTTTTGGGACCGGGACACGGCTTGGCTACACCTTC
NA,TRBD2,TRBJ2-2,TRBV4-1,CASSQRVSGMTGELFF,TGCGCCAGCAGCCAAAGGGTTAGCGGGATGACCGGGGAGCTGTTTTTT
NA,NA,TRBJ2-5,TRBV7-2,CASSLQQGQGKTQYF,TGTGCCAGCAGCCTTCAACAGGGCCAGGGGAAGACCCAGTACTTC
NA,TRBD1,TRBJ1-5,TRBV28,CASSSGQVFNQPQHF,TGTGCCAGCAGTTCGGGACAGGTGTTCAATCAGCCCCAGCATTTT
few,NA,TRBJ1-2,TRBV12-5,CASGLGEPGNYGYTF,TGTGCTAGTGGTTTGGGTGAACCAGGGAACTATGGCTACACCTTC
NA,NA,TRBJ2-3,TRBV13,CASNWGRTDTQYF,TGTGCCAGCAACTGGGGTCGCACAGATACGCAGTATTTT
NA,TRBD1,TRBJ1-3,TRBV18,CASSSDRAGNTIYF,TGTGCCAGCTCAAGTGACAGGGCAGGAAACACCATATATTTT
NA,TRBD1,TRBJ2-2,TRBV13,CASSSDRGRSYRNTGELFF,TGTGCCAGCAGCTCCGACAGGGGGCGCAGTTATAGGAACACCGGGGAGCTGTTTTTT
once,TRBD1,TRBJ1-2,TRBV24-1,CATSDWGQGGVYGYTF,TGTGCCACCAGTGACTGGGGACAGGGGGGGGTCTATGGCTACACCTTC
NA,NA,TRBJ2-7,TRBV5-5,CASSLRVGLGAYEQYF,TGTGCCAGCAGCTTAAGGGTTGGGCTGGGAGCCTACGAGCAGTACTTC
NA,TRBD1,TRBJ2-1,TRBV19,CASSPRGTGYNEQFF,TGTGCCAGTAGCCCAAGGGGGACAGGATACAATGAGCAGTTCTTC
NA,TRBD2,TRBJ2-1,TRBV2,CASRRTSGGYEQFF,TGTGCCAGCAGACGGACTAGCGGGGGGTATGAGCAGTTCTTC
NA,NA,TRBJ1-6,TRBV7-9,CASSLGRVNSPLHF,TGTGCCAGCAGCTTAGGCAGGGTTAACTCACCCCTCCACTTT
NA,TRBD1,TRBJ2-5,TRBV7-7,CASSLTGGIRETQYF,TGTGCTAGCAGCCTCACAGGGGGCATTAGAGAGACCCAGTACTTC
NA,TRBD1,TRBJ1-2,TRBV6-2/TRBV6-3,CASSSGQGAANYGYTF,TGTGCCAGCAGTTCGGGTCAGGGGGCAGCTAACTATGGCTACACCTTC
NA,NA,TRBJ1-5,TRBV15,CATSREENSNSQPQHF,TGTGCCACCAGCAGAGAGGAGAATAGCAATAGTCAGCCCCAGCATTTT
NA,NA,TRBJ1-2,TRBV28,CASSLLGGNGYTF,TGTGCCAGCAGTTTACTCGGGGGCAATGGCTACACCTTC
NA,NA,TRBJ1-5,TRBV12-3/TRBV12-4,CASRIGGQQPQHF,TGTGCCAGCAGGATAGGGGGTCAACAGCCCCAGCATTTT
NA,NA,TRBJ2-3,TRBV7-2,CASSRQGADTQYF,TGTGCCAGCAGCCGGCAGGGCGCGGATACGCAGTATTTT
NA,NA,TRBJ1-3,TRBV7-2,CASSSYEVGNTIYF,TGTGCCAGCAGCTCCTACGAGGTTGGAAACACCATATATTTT
NA,TRBD1,TRBJ2-5,TRBV6-1,CASSETGGQETQYF,TGTGCCAGCAGTGAGACAGGGGGCCAAGAGACCCAGTACTTC
medium-sized,TRBD1,TRBJ1-1,TRBV14,CASSWPGQGATEAFF,TGTGCCAGCAGCTGGCCGGGACAGGGAGCCACTGAAGCTTTCTTT
NA,NA,TRBJ2-1,TRBV19,CASSIGGEQFF,TGTGCCAGTAGTATAGGAGGTGAGCAGTTCTTC
NA,NA,TRBJ1-5,TRBV5-1,CASSLDRGGQPQHF,TGCGCCAGCAGCTTGGATAGGGGAGGTCAGCCCCAGCATTTT
NA,TRBD1,TRBJ1-1,TRBV18,CASSLRQGGNTEAFF,TGTGCCAGCTCACTGCGACAGGGAGGGAACACTGAAGCTTTCTTT
NA,TRBD2,TRBJ2-3,TRBV5-1,CASSPGGTTHTDTQYF,TGCGCCAGCAGCCCGGGAGGGACTACACACACAGATACGCAGTATTTT
once,NA,TRBJ1-6,TRBV9,CASSVVPGWNSPLHF,TGTGCCAGCAGCGTAGTTCCAGGGTGGAATTCACCCCTCCACTTT
NA,NA,TRBJ2-7,TRBV18,CASSPLATYEQYF,TGTGCCAGCTCACCCCTAGCGACCTACGAGCAGTACTTC
NA,NA,TRBJ2-5,TRBV12-3/TRBV12-4,CASSRSIQETQYF,TGTGCCAGCAGCAGGTCCATACAAGAGACCCAGTACTTC
few,NA,TRBJ2-2,TRBV7-8,CASSLVTLGGGNTGELFF,TGTGCCAGCAGCTTAGTCACTCTGGGAGGGGGGAACACCGGGGAGCTGTTTTTT
NA,TRBD1,TRBJ1-2,TRBV2,CASSARQGARGYTF,TGTGCCAGCAGTGCCAGACAGGGGGCCCGAGGCTACACCTTC
NA,NA,TRBJ1-1,TRBV5-1,CASSPGAGNTEAFF,TGCGCCAGCAGCCCAGGGGCGGGGAACACTGAAGCTTTCTTT
NA,NA,TRBJ1-1,TRBV5-1,CASSPGHTTGNTEAFF,TGCGCCAGCAGCCCTGGACATACCACAGGGAACACTGAAGCTTTCTTT
NA,NA,TRBJ1-6,TRBV15,CATSNAEFNSPLHF,TGTGCCACCAGCAATGCGGAGTTTAATTCACCCCTCCACTTT
NA,NA,TRBJ2-5,TRBV7-9,CASSHTGRQETQYF,TGTGCCAGCAGCCATACAGGGAGGCAAGAGACCCAGTACTTC
few,NA,TRBJ1-2,TRBV3-1/TRBV3-2,CASSQRIGGLGGYTF,TGTGCCAGCAGCCAAAGAATAGGGGGTTTAGGTGGCTACACCTTC
NA,NA,TRBJ2-5,TRBV5-4,CASSEQETQYF,TGTGCCAGCAGCGAACAAGAGACCCAGTACTTC
NA,NA,TRBJ1-1,TRBV6-2/TRBV6-3,CASSYYFRAGDSTEAFF,TGTGCCAGCAGTTACTATTTCAGGGCAGGAGATTCCACTGAAGCTTTCTTT
NA,NA,TRBJ2-5,TRBV6-2/TRBV6-3,CASSYGGLYSRTQYF,TGTGCCAGCAGTTACGGTGGTCTTTACAGTAGGACCCAGTACTTC
NA,TRBD1,TRBJ1-2,TRBV6-1,CASSEARDSPNYGYTF,TGTGCCAGCAGTGAAGCGCGGGACAGCCCTAACTATGGCTACACCTTC
NA,TRBD2,TRBJ2-1,TRBV6-4,CASSVRPQAGATYNEQFF,TGTGCCAGCAGCGTCAGGCCCCAAGCGGGAGCAACCTACAATGAGCAGTTCTTC
NA,TRBD2,TRBJ2-1,TRBV6-2/TRBV6-3,CASSFYGTSGKSSYNEQFF,TGTGCCAGCAGTTTTTACGGGACTAGCGGGAAAAGCTCCTACAATGAGCAGTTCTTC
NA,NA,TRBJ1-3,TRBV7-2,CASGNWVGNTIYF,TGTGCCAGCGGCAACTGGGTTGGAAACACCATATATTTT
NA,TRBD1,TRBJ2-6,TRBV10-2,CASRQGVVGFSGANVLTF,TGCGCCAGCAGACAGGGGGTGGTTGGGTTCTCTGGGGCCAACGTCCTGACTTTC
NA,TRBD1,TRBJ1-6,TRBV5-1,CASSSRDRLNSYNSPLHF,TGCGCCAGCAGCTCCCGGGACAGGCTAAACTCCTATAATTCACCCCTCCACTTT
once,NA,TRBJ1-4,TRBV6-6,CASSYGGANEKLFF,TGTGCCAGCAGTTACGGAGGCGCTAATGAAAAACTGTTTTTT
NA,NA,TRBJ1-2,TRBV5-6,CASSFNSATGYTF,TGTGCCAGCAGCTTCAACAGTGCAACGGGCTACACCTTC
few,NA,TRBJ1-3,TRBV2,CASSEGRRVSGSAGNTIYF,TGTGCCAGCAGTGAGGGTCGCAGGGTGAGTGGCTCCGCTGGAAACACCATATATTTT
NA,NA,TRBJ1-2,TRBV24-1,CATSDSDIYGYTF,TGTGCCACCAGTGACTCGGACATCTATGGCTACACCTTC
NA,NA,TRBJ1-1,TRBV2,CASSGRGGTFAEAFF,TGTGCCAGCAGCGGCAGAGGAGGGACATTCGCTGAAGCTTTCTTT
NA,TRBD2,TRBJ2-1,TRBV27,CASSSRLAFNEQFF,TGTGCCAGCAGTTCCCGACTAGCGTTCAATGAGCAGTTCTTC
NA,NA,TRBJ1-3,TRBV28,CASSLVRGNTIYF,TGTGCCAGCAGTTTAGTGCGCGGAAACACCATATATTTT
once,NA,TRBJ1-2,TRBV6-2/TRBV6-3,CASSYFERGYGYTF,TGTGCCAGCAGTTACTTTGAAAGAGGCTATGGCTACACCTTC